This T cell receptor (beta chain) was recovered during a study of T cell responses to AZD1222 COVID-19 vaccine. Findings of the study overall: Spike regions recognized by vaccine-associated CD4 TCRs spanned the protein, led by 160-218 and 743-854.

The CDR3 runs 15 residues. The germline V gene has CDR1 MDHEN and CDR2 SYDVKM. V was pared by 6 bases and J by 6 bases, with 6 bases of the junction left unmatched. Comments on this clone: Its antigen is not known.

Clones were read by immunoSEQ multiplex PCR, and TCRdb kept only the in-frame ones, dropping some. The repertoire includes some 100,000 clones, approximately 87% of them detected once, and 9% to 15% sits in the top ten. This TCR came from an adult in good health. The rearrangement uses TRBV28 and TRBJ1-5; 12 bases fit TRBD1. The source material was peripheral blood, sampled on day 0 of AZD1222 vaccination. The CDR3 coding sequence is TGTGCCAGCAGGGCCCGGGACAGGGGGCTTCAGCCCCAGCATTTT. Translated, it gives CASRARDRGLQPQHF. Full variable domain (remainder filled in from reference TRBV28 and TRBJ1-5): DVKVTQSSRYLVKRTGEKVFLECVQDMDHENMFWYRQDPGLGLRLIYFSYDVKMKEKGDIPEGYSVSREKKERFSLILESASTNQTSMYLCASRARDRGLQPQHFGDGTRLSIL.